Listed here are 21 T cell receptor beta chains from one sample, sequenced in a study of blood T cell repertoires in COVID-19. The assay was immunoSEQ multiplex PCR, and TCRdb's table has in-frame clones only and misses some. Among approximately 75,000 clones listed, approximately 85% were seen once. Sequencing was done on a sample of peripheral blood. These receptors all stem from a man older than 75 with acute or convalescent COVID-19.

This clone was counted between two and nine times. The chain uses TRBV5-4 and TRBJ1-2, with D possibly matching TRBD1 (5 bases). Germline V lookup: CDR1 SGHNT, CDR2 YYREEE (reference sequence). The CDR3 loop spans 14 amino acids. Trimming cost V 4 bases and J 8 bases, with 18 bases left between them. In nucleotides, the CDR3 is TGTGCCAGCAGCCCGGACGGGGACTCGGGGGGCTACACCTTC. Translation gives CASSPDGDSGGYTF. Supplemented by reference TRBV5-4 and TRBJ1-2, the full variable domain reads ETGVTQSPTHLIKTRGQQVTLRCSSQSGHNTVSWYQQALGQGPQFIFQYYREEENGRGNFPPRFSGLQFPNYSSELNVNALELDDSALYLCASSPDGDSGGYTFGSGTRLTVV.

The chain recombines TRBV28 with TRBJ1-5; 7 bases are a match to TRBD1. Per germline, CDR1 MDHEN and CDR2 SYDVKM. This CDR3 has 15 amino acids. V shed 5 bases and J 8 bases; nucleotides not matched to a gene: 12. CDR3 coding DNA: TGTGCCAGCAGTGCCGGGACAGCTAGATGGGAGCCCCAGCATTTT. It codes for CASSAGTARWEPQHF.

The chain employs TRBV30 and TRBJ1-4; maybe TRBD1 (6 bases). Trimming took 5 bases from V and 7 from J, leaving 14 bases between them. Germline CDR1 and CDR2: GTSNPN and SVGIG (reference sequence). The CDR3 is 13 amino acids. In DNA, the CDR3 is TGTGCCTGGGCCTGGGACACCGGTGAAAAACTGTTTTTT. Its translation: CAWAWDTGEKLFF.

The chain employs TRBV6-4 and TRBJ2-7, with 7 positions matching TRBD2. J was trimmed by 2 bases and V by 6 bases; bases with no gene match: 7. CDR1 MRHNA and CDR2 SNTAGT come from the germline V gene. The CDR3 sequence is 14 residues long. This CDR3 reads CASSSGTTTYEQYF. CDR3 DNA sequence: TGTGCCAGCAGCTCCGGGACTACCACCTACGAGCAGTACTTC.

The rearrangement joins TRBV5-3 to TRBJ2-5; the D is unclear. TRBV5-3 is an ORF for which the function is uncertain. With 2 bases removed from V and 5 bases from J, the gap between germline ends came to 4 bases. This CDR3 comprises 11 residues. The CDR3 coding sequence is TGTGCCAGAAGCTTCGGGGAGACCCAGTACTTC. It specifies CARSFGETQYF.

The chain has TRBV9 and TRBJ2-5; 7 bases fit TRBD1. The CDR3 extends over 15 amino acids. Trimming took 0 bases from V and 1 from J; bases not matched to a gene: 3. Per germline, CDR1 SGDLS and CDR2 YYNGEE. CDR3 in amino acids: CASSVGGQAQETQYF. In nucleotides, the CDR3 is TGTGCCAGCAGCGTAGGAGGACAGGCCCAAGAGACCCAGTACTTC.

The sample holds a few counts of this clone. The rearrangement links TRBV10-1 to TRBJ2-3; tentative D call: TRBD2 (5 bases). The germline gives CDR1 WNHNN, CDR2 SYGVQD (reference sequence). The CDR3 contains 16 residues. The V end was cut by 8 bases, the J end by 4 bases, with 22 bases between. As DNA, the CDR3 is TGCGCCAGCCTGGCCCTCCGAGGGAGTATATCAGATACGCAGTATTTT. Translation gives CASLALRGSISDTQYF.

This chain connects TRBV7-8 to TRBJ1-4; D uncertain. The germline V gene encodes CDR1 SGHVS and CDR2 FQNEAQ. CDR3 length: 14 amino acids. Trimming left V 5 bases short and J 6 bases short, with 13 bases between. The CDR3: CASSPPQRDEKLFF. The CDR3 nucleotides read TGTGCCAGCAGCCCGCCTCAGAGGGATGAAAAACTGTTTTTT.

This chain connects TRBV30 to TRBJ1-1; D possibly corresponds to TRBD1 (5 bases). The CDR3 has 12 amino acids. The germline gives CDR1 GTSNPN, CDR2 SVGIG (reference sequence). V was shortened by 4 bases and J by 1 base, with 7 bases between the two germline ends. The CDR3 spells CAWKQANTEAFF. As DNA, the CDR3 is TGTGCCTGGAAACAGGCGAACACTGAAGCTTTCTTT.

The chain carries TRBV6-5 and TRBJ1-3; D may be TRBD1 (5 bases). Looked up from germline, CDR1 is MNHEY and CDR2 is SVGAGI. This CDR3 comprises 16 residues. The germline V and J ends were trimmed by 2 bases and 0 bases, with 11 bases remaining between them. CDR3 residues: CASSYDSSVSGNTIYF. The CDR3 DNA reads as TGTGCCAGCAGTTACGACAGCTCCGTCTCTGGAAACACCATATATTTT.

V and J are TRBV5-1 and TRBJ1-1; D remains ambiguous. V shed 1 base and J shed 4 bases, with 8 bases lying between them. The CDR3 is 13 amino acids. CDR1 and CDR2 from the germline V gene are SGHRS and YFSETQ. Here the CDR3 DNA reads TGCGCCAGCAGCTTGCGGGATGGCACTGAAGCTTTCTTT. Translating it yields CASSLRDGTEAFF.

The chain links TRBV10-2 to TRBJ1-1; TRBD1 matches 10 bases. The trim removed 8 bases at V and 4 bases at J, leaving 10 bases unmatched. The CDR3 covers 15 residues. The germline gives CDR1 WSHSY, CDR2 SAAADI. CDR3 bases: TGCGCCAGCTCTTTGGACAGGGGGATCGGCACTGAAGCTTTCTTT. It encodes CASSLDRGIGTEAFF.

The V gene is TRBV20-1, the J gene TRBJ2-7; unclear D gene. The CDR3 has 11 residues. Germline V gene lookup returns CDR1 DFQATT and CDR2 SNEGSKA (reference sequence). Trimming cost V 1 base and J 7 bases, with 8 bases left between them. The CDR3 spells CSARGREEQYF. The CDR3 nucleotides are TGCAGTGCTAGAGGGAGAGAGGAGCAGTACTTC.

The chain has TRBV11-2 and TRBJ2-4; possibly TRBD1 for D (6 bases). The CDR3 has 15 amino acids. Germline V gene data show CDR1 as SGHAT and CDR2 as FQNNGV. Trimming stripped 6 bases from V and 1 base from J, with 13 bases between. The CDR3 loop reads CASRSIQGAKNIQYF. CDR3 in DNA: TGTGCCAGCAGGTCTATCCAGGGGGCCAAAAACATTCAGTACTTC.

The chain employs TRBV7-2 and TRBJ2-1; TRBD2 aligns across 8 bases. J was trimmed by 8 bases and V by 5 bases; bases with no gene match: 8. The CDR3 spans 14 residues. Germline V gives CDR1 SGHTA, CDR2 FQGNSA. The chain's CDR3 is CASSPSGGRDEQFF. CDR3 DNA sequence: TGTGCCAGCAGCCCGTCGGGAGGGAGGGATGAGCAGTTCTTC.

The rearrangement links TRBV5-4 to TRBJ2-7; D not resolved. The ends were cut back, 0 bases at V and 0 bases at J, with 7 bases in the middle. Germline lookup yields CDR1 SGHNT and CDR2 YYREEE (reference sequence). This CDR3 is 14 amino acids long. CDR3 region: CASSLEPSSYEQYF. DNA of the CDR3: TGTGCCAGCAGCTTGGAACCGAGCTCCTACGAGCAGTACTTC.

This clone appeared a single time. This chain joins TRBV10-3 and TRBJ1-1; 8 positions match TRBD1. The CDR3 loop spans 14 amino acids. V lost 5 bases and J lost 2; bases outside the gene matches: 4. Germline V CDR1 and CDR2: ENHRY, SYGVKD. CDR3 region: CAISRQGFNTEAFF. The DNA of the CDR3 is TGTGCCATCAGTAGACAGGGGTTCAACACTGAAGCTTTCTTT.

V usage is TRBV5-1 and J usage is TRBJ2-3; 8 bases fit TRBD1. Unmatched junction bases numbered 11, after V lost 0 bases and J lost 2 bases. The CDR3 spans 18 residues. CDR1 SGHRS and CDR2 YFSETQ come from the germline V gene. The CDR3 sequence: CASSLGVGQGPPTDTQYF. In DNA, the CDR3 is TGCGCCAGCAGCTTGGGGGTAGGACAGGGTCCCCCCACAGATACGCAGTATTTT.

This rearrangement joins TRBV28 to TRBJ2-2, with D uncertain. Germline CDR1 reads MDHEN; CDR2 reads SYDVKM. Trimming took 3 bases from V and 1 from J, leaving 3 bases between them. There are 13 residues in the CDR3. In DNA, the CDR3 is TGTGCCAGCAGTTTCAGGAACACCGGGGAGCTGTTTTTT. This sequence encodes CASSFRNTGELFF.

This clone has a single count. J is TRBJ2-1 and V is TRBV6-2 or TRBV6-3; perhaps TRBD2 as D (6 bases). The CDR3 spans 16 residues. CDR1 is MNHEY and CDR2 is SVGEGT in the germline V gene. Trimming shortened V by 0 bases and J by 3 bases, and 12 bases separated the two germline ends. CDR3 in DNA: TGTGCCAGCAGTTACTCTACTGGGGGAGGCTACAATGAGCAGTTCTTC. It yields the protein CASSYSTGGGYNEQFF.

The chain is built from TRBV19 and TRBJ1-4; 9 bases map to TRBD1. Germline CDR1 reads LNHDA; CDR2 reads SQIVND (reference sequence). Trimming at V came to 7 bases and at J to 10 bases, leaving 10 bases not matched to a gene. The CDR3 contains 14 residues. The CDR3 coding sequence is TGTGCCAGTAATCCGAACAGGGGGCAGGTAAAACTGTTTTTT. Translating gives CASNPNRGQVKLFF.